This TCR beta chain was documented in a study of blood T cell repertoires in COVID-19. Study details: There were acute and convalescent COVID-19 samples, and they came from the United States, Italy and Spain. PBMCs, B-cell-depleted T cells, or T cells provided the cDNA or gDNA that made up the material.

Trimming left V 6 bases short and J 6 bases short, with 20 bases between. The CDR3 consists of 15 residues. CDR1 is MNHEY, CDR2 SVGAGI, per germline. Per the study methods: Using reference gene primer amplification, nucleated cell counts were estimated. Sequencing used immunoSEQ multiplex PCR; TCRdb keeps in-frame clones, though not all of them. V and J calls and clone size are given by that table; D and trimming were obtained from the DNA. The top ten hold 2% to 2.5% of the sample, which has around 420,000 clones, around 90% seen once. What was sequenced was PBMCs or T cells enriched from blood (not recorded which). This receptor was identified in a middle-aged woman with acute COVID-19. The rearrangement joins TRBV6-5 to TRBJ1-2, with a tentative D call TRBD1 (5 bases). The chain's CDR3 is CASSPTGLVGDGYTF. DNA for the CDR3: TGTGCCAGCAGCCCCACAGGCCTAGTAGGGGATGGCTACACCTTC.